This paragraph reports one T cell receptor beta chain. This sample is drawn from a study of shared T cell receptors in the human thymus. Profiled with immunoSEQ multiplex PCR; TCRdb holds only in-frame clones, not every one. The table shows 600,000 or so clones, with over 75% occurring only once. Germline-derived CDR1 and CDR2 are MNHEY and SMNVEV (reference sequence). The CDR3 runs to 15 residues. Trimming took 6 bases from V and 5 from J, leaving 16 bases between them. A further study also used this sample, focusing on human thymus T cells. That source notes: It was healthy Finnish infants having corrective surgery for congenital heart defects who were the donors. Corrective cardiac surgery supplied the resected thymus tissue. Related work found strong thymic repertoire overlap between unrelated individuals.

This chain links TRBV27 with TRBJ2-2; perhaps TRBD2 as D (7 bases). Sequencing was carried out using thymocytes. The receptor was derived from a boy younger than two with a congenital heart defect. The chain's CDR3 is CASRPSGGGTGELFF. CDR3 bases: TGTGCCAGCAGACCGTCGGGGGGCGGAACCGGGGAGCTGTTTTTT.